This TCR beta chain was captured in a study of T cell responses to AZD1222 COVID-19 vaccine. The repertoire was sequenced with immunoSEQ multiplex PCR; TCRdb's copy has only in-frame clones and lacks some. The sample has tens of thousands of clones; 80% to 90% are singletons. Germline CDR1 and CDR2: SEHNR and FQNEAQ (reference sequence). Trimming took 4 bases from V and 5 from J, leaving 15 bases between them. The CDR3 has 14 amino acids. About this clone: The antigen remains unidentified.

Whole-study findings and limits: Spike-specific TCR breadth and depth were elevated following two AZD1222 doses. Just a handful of people given AZD1222 tested seropositive at baseline.

This material consisted of peripheral blood, taken on day 0 of AZD1222 vaccination. This receptor was obtained from an adult in good health. V usage is TRBV7-9 and J usage is TRBJ2-7, with D maybe TRBD1 (6 bases). CDR3 coding DNA: TGTGCCAGCAGCTCGCAGGGGTACAGCAACGAGCAGTACTTC. This translates into CASSSQGYSNEQYF. The whole variable domain, filled in from reference TRBV7-9 and TRBJ2-7, reads DTGVSQNPRHKITKRGQNVTFRCDPISEHNRLYWYRQTLGQGPEFLTYFQNEAQLEKSRLLSDRFSAERPKGSFSTLEIQRTEQGDSAMYLCASSSQGYSNEQYFGPGTRLTVT.